This T cell receptor beta chain was retrieved from a study of OX40 agonist ivuxolimab in advanced cancers. At the level of the study: Eligibility rules accepted prior anti-PD-1, anti-PD-L1 or anti-CTLA-4 therapy, and around 40% had some. Partial responses occurred in Three dose-escalation patients, one with hepatocellular carcinoma and two with cutaneous melanoma.

Profiled with immunoSEQ multiplex PCR; TCRdb holds only in-frame clones, not every one. The sample carries roughly 67,000 clones, around 84% recorded once. This CDR3 is 16 amino acids long. Germline V gene data show CDR1 as MNHEY and CDR2 as SVGAGI. Trimming left V 4 bases short and J 3 bases short, with 19 bases between. Study findings and constraints: Expanded clones were, on average, more numerous among CD8+ T cells than CD4+. Partial responders treated at 0.1-3.0 mg/kg exhibited clonal expansion among the lowest measured.

As to this clone: Its antigen is still unknown.

Sequencing used CD4+ or CD8+ T cells sorted from blood, obtained in a trial of the OX40 agonist ivuxolimab. V gene TRBV6-5 combines with J gene TRBJ2-7, with TRBD1 as a possible D gene (5 bases). This clonotype was obtained from an adult with an advanced solid tumor such as melanoma, head and neck, liver or kidney cancer. The CDR3 DNA sequence: TGTGCCAGCAGTTCTCCTCGGAAGGTCGGACACTACGAGCAGTACTTC. It encodes CASSSPRKVGHYEQYF.